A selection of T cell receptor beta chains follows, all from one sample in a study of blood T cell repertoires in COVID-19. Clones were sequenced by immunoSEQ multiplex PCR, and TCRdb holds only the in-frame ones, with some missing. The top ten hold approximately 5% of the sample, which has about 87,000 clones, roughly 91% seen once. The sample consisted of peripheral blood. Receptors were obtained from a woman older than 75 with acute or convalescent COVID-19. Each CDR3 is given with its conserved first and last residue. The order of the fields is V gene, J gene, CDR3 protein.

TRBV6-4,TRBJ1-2,CASPEDNYGYTF
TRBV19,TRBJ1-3,CASSPQPGAGNTIYF
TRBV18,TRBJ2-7,CASSPGLAFTGRPYEQYF
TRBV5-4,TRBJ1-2,CASSPPTGFSDGYTF
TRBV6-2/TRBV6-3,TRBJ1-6,CASSKGREGNSPLHF
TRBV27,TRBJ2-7,CASSLREQGGEQYF
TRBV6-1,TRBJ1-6,CASSERDRDSPLHF
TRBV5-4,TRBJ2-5,CASSLAREETQYF
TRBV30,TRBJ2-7,CAWSAGQGAKQYF
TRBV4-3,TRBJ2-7,CASSLSGGRYYEQYF
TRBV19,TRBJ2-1,CASFGGAPDNEQFF
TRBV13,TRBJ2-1,CASSYLVGTGNNEQFF
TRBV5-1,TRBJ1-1,CASSLAAGDTEAFF
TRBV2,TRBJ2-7,CASTEARGGYYEQYF
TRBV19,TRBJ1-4,CASSIPGTANEKLFF
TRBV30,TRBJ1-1,CAWTARVNTEAFF
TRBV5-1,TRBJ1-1,CASSLASNTEAFF
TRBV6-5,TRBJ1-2,CASSYRGQEYGYTF
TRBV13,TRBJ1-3,CASSLGGQLFSGNTIYF
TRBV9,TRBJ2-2,CASSVEHTGELFF
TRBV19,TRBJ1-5,CASSIGQGHQPQHF
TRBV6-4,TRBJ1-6,CASSESGSRRSPLHF
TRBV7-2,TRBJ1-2,CASSLLRGAGYTF
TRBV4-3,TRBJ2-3,CASSPTSGGPQDTQYF
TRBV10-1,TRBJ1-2,CASTGESSYGYTF
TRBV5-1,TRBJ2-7,CASSLALSGNEQYF
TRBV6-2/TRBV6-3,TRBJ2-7,CASSYSPTGPYEQYF